The clone carrying this T cell receptor (beta chain) was seen repeatedly, ten times or more. Sample-barcoded 5' priming and a J-beta primer mix drove a second PCR of 7 to 11 cycles. TCRdb reanalysed the 5' RACE reads using MiXCR and keeps one entry per CDR3 protein. Of 550,000 to 700,000 distinct CDR3 sequences listed, 25% to 30% are singletons. The sample originates from a study of blood T cells in healthy people across ages. This CDR3 comprises 15 residues. V lost 2 bases and J lost 5, with 15 bases in between. Germline CDR1 and CDR2: LGHNA and YSLEER. The receptor was isolated from a woman aged 70 to 79 in good health. The chain carries TRBV4-3 and TRBJ2-5, with TRBD1 as a possible D gene (5 bases). The sample taken for sequencing was blood. The CDR3, as DNA: TGCGCCAGCAGCCAAAGATTGCAGGGTTTTGAGACCCAGTACTTC. This sequence encodes CASSQRLQGFETQYF.